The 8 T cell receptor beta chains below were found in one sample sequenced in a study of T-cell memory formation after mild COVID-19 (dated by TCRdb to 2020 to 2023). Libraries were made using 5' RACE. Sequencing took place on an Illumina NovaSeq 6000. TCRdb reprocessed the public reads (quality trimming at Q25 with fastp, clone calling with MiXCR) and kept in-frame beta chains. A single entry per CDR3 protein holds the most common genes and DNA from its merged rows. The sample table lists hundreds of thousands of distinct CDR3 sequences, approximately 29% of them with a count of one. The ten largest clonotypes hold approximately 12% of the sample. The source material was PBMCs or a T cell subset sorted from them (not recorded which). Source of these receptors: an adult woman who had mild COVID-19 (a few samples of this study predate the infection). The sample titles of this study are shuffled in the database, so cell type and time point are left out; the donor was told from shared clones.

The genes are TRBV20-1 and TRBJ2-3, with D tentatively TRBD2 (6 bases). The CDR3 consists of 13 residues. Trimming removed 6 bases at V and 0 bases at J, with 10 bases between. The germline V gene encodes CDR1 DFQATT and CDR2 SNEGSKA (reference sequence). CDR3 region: CSAGRGSTDTQYF. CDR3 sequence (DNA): TGCAGTGCCGGGAGAGGCAGCACAGATACGCAGTATTTT.

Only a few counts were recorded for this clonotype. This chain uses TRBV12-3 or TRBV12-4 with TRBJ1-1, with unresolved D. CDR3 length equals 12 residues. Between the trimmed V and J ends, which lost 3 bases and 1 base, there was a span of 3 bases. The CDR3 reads CASSFENTEAFF. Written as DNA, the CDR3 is TGTGCCAGCAGTTTCGAGAACACTGAAGCTTTCTTT.

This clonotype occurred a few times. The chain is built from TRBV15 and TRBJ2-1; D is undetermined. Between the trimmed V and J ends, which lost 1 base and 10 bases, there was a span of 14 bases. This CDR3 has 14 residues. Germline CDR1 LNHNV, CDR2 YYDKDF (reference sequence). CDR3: CATSRAPMGIEQFF. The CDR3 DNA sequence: TGTGCCACCAGCAGAGCGCCCATGGGTATCGAGCAGTTCTTC.

Here the CDR3 DNA reads TGCGCCAGCAGCTTGGTGGCAGACACCGGGGAGCTGTTTTTT. It specifies CASSLVADTGELFF. The chain joins TRBV5-1 to TRBJ2-2; D remains unclear. The ends were cut back, 0 bases at V and 3 bases at J, with 6 bases in the middle. CDR1 is SGHRS and CDR2 is YFSETQ in the germline V gene. This CDR3 is 14 amino acids long.

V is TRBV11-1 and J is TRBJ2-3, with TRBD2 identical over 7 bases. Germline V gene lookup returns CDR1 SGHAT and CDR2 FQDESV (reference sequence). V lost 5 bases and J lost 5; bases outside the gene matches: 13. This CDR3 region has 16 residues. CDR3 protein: CASSVGTTIEEDTQYF. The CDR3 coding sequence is TGTGCCAGCAGCGTCGGGACTACAATCGAGGAAGATACGCAGTATTTT.

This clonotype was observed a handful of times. CDR3 region: CASSFRTSGIQETQYF. The CDR3 DNA reads TGTGCCAGCAGCTTTCGGACTAGCGGTATCCAAGAGACCCAGTACTTC. The rearrangement uses TRBV3-1 and TRBJ2-5; 10 bases are a match to TRBD2. The V gene's germline CDR1 is LGHDT and CDR2 YNNKEL (reference sequence). The CDR3 is made up of 16 amino acids. V lost 5 bases, J lost 1 base, and 7 bases stayed unmatched.

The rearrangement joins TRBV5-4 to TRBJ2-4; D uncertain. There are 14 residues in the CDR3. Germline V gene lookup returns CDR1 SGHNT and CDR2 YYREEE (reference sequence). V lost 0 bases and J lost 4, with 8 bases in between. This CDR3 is CASSLEGSKNIQYF. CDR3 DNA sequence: TGTGCCAGCAGCTTGGAGGGCAGTAAAAACATTCAGTACTTC.

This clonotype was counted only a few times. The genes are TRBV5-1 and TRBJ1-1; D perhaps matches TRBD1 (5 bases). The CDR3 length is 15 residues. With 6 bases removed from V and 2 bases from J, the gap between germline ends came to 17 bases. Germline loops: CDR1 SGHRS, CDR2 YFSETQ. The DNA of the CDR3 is TGCGCCAGCACCTGGGGCGAAGGACCCAACACTGAAGCTTTCTTT. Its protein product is CASTWGEGPNTEAFF.